This T cell receptor (beta chain) originates from a study of shared clonotypes between healthy human individuals. CD45RO-negative, CCR7-positively selected cells formed the naive CD8 fraction, excluding terminally differentiated effector memory CD45RA+ cells. Sequencing used immunoSEQ multiplex PCR; TCRdb keeps in-frame clones, though not all of them. The sample holds millions of clones, approximately 95% seen once. This sequence was found in a man younger than 30 in good health. The sample consisted of naive CD8+ T cells sorted from blood.

CDR3: CASSQGLAGIYNEQFF. The CDR3 DNA follows: TGCGCCAGCAGCCAAGGACTAGCGGGTATTTACAATGAGCAGTTCTTC. The chain carries TRBV4-3 and TRBJ2-1; the match to TRBD2 covers 10 bases. This CDR3 is 16 amino acids long. V shed 1 base, J shed 4 bases, and the junction held 4 bases outside the gene matches. The germline gives CDR1 LGHNA, CDR2 YSLEER.